These T cell receptor beta chains were read from a single sample in a study of T cell responses to AZD1222 COVID-19 vaccine. Method: immunoSEQ multiplex PCR; TCRdb's copy keeps in-frame clones and lacks some. The data hold more than 70,000 clones, with approximately 90% observed a single time. Sample: peripheral blood, taken 28 days after the second AZD1222 dose. The receptor set was obtained from an adult who received the AZD1222 COVID-19 vaccine. The CDR3 runs from the conserved cysteine through the conserved F or W.

TRBJ2-1 | TRBV2 | CASSDLGFREQFF
TRBJ2-7 | TRBV6-5 | CASSPQSGWMYEQYF
TRBJ1-1 | TRBV29-1 | CSAGIETDTEAFF
TRBJ1-6 | TRBV9 | CASSAKDTSNNSPLHF
TRBJ2-5 | TRBV28 | CASTEPVGETQYF
TRBJ2-7 | TRBV5-5 | CASSLTSGTSYEQYF
TRBJ2-1 | TRBV7-3 | CASSLIGDYNEQFF
TRBJ2-1 | TRBV29-1 | CSVPRTSGRAFYNEQFF
TRBJ1-4 | TRBV5-1 | CASSRGSDEKLFF
TRBJ2-3 | TRBV11-2 | CASSRAGTGGYTQYF
TRBJ1-2 | TRBV11-2 | CASSPGRILYGYTF
TRBJ2-7 | TRBV14 | CASSQDLGSHEQYF
TRBJ1-2 | TRBV4-1 | CASSFGRTNYGYTF
TRBJ1-1 | TRBV28 | CASSPGYEAFF
TRBJ2-7 | TRBV9 | CASSIRDTTYEQYF
TRBJ2-5 | TRBV13 | CASSLGGGRETQYF
TRBJ2-7 | TRBV28 | CASSIPMTSVSYEQYF
TRBJ2-1 | TRBV19 | CASSIRLGGSFNNEQFF
TRBJ2-7 | TRBV6-2/TRBV6-3 | CASSGGGTGSHEQYF
TRBJ1-2 | TRBV19 | CASSWGRSNYGYTF
TRBJ1-4 | TRBV4-2 | CASSQEKGNEKLFF
TRBJ2-1 | TRBV4-2 | CASSQEEGYYNEQFF
TRBJ1-3 | TRBV6-5 | CASSRSALNTIYF
TRBJ1-1 | TRBV4-3 | CASSQTTENTEAFF
TRBJ2-7 | TRBV11-3 | CASSLGGASYEQYF
TRBJ2-2 | TRBV29-1 | CSVARQGVDTGELFF
TRBJ1-4 | TRBV28 | CASSFGGGGGFEKLFF
TRBJ2-3 | TRBV30 | CAWSVRRTDTQYF
TRBJ1-6 | TRBV10-3 | CAIGSPGSSYNSPLHF
TRBJ2-1 | TRBV14 | CASSRRDRSYNEQFF
TRBJ2-5 | TRBV19 | CASSIASGQGSPYF
TRBJ1-2 | TRBV18 | CASSPGEGSGYTF
TRBJ2-2 | TRBV5-1 | CASSPTGQNTGELFF
TRBJ2-2 | TRBV27 | CASSFDSDTGELFF
TRBJ2-2 | TRBV24-1 | CATSDASGTATGELFF
TRBJ1-2 | TRBV13 | CASSPRAATNYGYTF
TRBJ2-3 | TRBV13 | CASSLEQGVQYF
TRBJ1-3 | TRBV6-5 | CASGTVGSSGNTIYF
TRBJ2-3 | TRBV15 | CVTSRAPTDTDTQYF
TRBJ2-7 | TRBV5-4 | CASSLEAGVEQYF
TRBJ2-5 | TRBV7-9 | CASSSGAQETQYF
TRBJ1-3 | TRBV5-4 | CASSLTGSTGNTIYF
TRBJ1-1 | TRBV24-1 | CATSDERTGFEAFF
TRBJ2-2 | TRBV7-3 | CASSQTSGRGTGELFF
TRBJ1-2 | TRBV6-6 | CASRRSAGSYGYTF
TRBJ2-4 | TRBV28 | CASSLRDVLGIQYF
TRBJ1-5 | TRBV28 | CASSLPGQATIHF
TRBJ2-2 | TRBV28 | CASSTTGNTGELFF
TRBJ2-2 | TRBV4-2 | CASSQGETGELFF
TRBJ2-1 | TRBV6-6 | CASSLDREDEQFF